These T cell receptor beta chains were read from a single sample in a study of cytomegalovirus exposure and HLA in healthy donors. The method was immunoSEQ multiplex PCR; TCRdb's version includes in-frame clones alone and lacks a portion of them. The table lists over 200,000 clones, 85% to 90% of them singletons, with roughly 2.8% in the top ten. Sample: PBMCs. These receptors originate from a young woman in good health and CMV-seronegative. Each CDR3 is given with its conserved first and last residue. The order of the fields is V gene, clone size, J gene, D gene, CDR3 DNA, CDR3 protein. The D gene is left open where the match is weak. A row's size may be missing; if present it is once, few, many or a size class.

v_gene: TRBV7-8
abundance: NA
j_gene: TRBJ2-7
d_gene: NA
CDR3nt: TGTGCCAGCAGCTTAGTACCCCAGGAGCAGTACTTC
CDR3aa: CASSLVPQEQYF

v_gene: TRBV6-1
abundance: NA
j_gene: TRBJ2-2
d_gene: NA
CDR3nt: TGTGCCAGCAGTGAAGCGCATGGGGGCGCGGTGAACACCGGGGAGCTGTTTTTT
CDR3aa: CASSEAHGGAVNTGELFF

v_gene: TRBV5-5
abundance: NA
j_gene: TRBJ1-5
d_gene: NA
CDR3nt: TGTGCCAGCAGCTTGGATACAGCCTATAGCAATCAGCCCCAGCATTTT
CDR3aa: CASSLDTAYSNQPQHF

v_gene: TRBV28
abundance: NA
j_gene: TRBJ1-3
d_gene: NA
CDR3nt: TGTGCCAGCACCGCAGGGATGGGGAACACCATATATTTT
CDR3aa: CASTAGMGNTIYF

v_gene: TRBV5-6
abundance: NA
j_gene: TRBJ2-1
d_gene: NA
CDR3nt: TGTGCCAGCAGGGCCGACTGGACCTACAATGAGCAGTTCTTC
CDR3aa: CASRADWTYNEQFF

v_gene: TRBV2
abundance: NA
j_gene: TRBJ2-5
d_gene: TRBD2
CDR3nt: TGTGCCAGCACAATAACTAGCGGGAGACGAAAGACCCAGTACTTC
CDR3aa: CASTITSGRRKTQYF

v_gene: TRBV2
abundance: NA
j_gene: TRBJ2-1
d_gene: TRBD2
CDR3nt: TGTGCCAGCAGACGTACCGGGACTAGGCAGTTCTTC
CDR3aa: CASRRTGTRQFF

v_gene: TRBV6-5
abundance: NA
j_gene: TRBJ2-7
d_gene: TRBD2
CDR3nt: TGTGCCAGCAGTTACCGGCTAGCGGGTTACGAGCAGTACTTC
CDR3aa: CASSYRLAGYEQYF

v_gene: TRBV5-5
abundance: NA
j_gene: TRBJ2-1
d_gene: NA
CDR3nt: TGTGCCAGCAGCTTGGGAGGGAATGAGCAGTTCTTC
CDR3aa: CASSLGGNEQFF

v_gene: TRBV19
abundance: NA
j_gene: TRBJ2-7
d_gene: TRBD1
CDR3nt: TGTGCCAGTAGCGAGAGGGGGACAGGGGCCAGCGAGCAGTACTTC
CDR3aa: CASSERGTGASEQYF

v_gene: TRBV27
abundance: few
j_gene: TRBJ1-2
d_gene: NA
CDR3nt: TGTGCCAGCATAGGCCAGGTCACTAACTATGGCTACACCTTC
CDR3aa: CASIGQVTNYGYTF

v_gene: TRBV6-5
abundance: once
j_gene: TRBJ2-7
d_gene: TRBD2
CDR3nt: TGTGCCAGCAGTTCCCTTAGCGGGAGGGTTAAGTACGAGCAGTACTTC
CDR3aa: CASSSLSGRVKYEQYF

v_gene: TRBV28
abundance: NA
j_gene: TRBJ2-3
d_gene: NA
CDR3nt: TGTGCCAGCAGAGGACATTCAGAAGGTGCAGATACGCAGTATTTT
CDR3aa: CASRGHSEGADTQYF

v_gene: TRBV29-1
abundance: NA
j_gene: TRBJ2-1
d_gene: TRBD1
CDR3nt: TGCAGCGTTGGTAGGACAGGGGTAGGGAATGAGCAGTTCTTC
CDR3aa: CSVGRTGVGNEQFF

v_gene: TRBV27
abundance: NA
j_gene: TRBJ2-2
d_gene: TRBD2
CDR3nt: TGTGCCAGTAGTCCGGACGCGGGAGGGGGTACCCGGGAGCTGTTTTTT
CDR3aa: CASSPDAGGGTRELFF

v_gene: TRBV5-6
abundance: NA
j_gene: TRBJ2-7
d_gene: TRBD1
CDR3nt: TGTGCCAGCAGCTCCACACTCGACAGGGGGGCCCAGGTCGAGCAGTACTTC
CDR3aa: CASSSTLDRGAQVEQYF

v_gene: TRBV6-5
abundance: NA
j_gene: TRBJ1-1
d_gene: NA
CDR3nt: TGTGCCATATCCAGGGGCACTGAAGCTTTCTTT
CDR3aa: CAISRGTEAFF

v_gene: TRBV5-6
abundance: NA
j_gene: TRBJ2-7
d_gene: NA
CDR3nt: TGTGCCAGCAGCTTCGGGGGACAGCTCTACGAGCAGTACTTC
CDR3aa: CASSFGGQLYEQYF

v_gene: TRBV2
abundance: NA
j_gene: TRBJ2-1
d_gene: TRBD2
CDR3nt: TGTGCCAGCAGTGGCCTGGGACTAGCGGGTCACAATGAGCAGTTCTTC
CDR3aa: CASSGLGLAGHNEQFF

v_gene: TRBV29-1
abundance: NA
j_gene: TRBJ2-3
d_gene: NA
CDR3nt: TGCAGCGTTACGAGGGACTCTCTAAGGGATACGCAGTATTTT
CDR3aa: CSVTRDSLRDTQYF

v_gene: TRBV5-1
abundance: NA
j_gene: TRBJ2-7
d_gene: NA
CDR3nt: TGCGCCAGCAGCTTGGTTGACACGCGATTTATAGCCTACGAGCAGTACTTC
CDR3aa: CASSLVDTRFIAYEQYF

v_gene: TRBV27
abundance: once
j_gene: TRBJ2-5
d_gene: TRBD2
CDR3nt: TGTGCCAGCAGTTTAGCAGCGGGGGGACTAGCCACCCCTACCAAAGAGACCCAGTACTTC
CDR3aa: CASSLAAGGLATPTKETQYF

v_gene: TRBV28
abundance: NA
j_gene: TRBJ2-5
d_gene: NA
CDR3nt: TGTGCCAGCACAGGGGTTCAAGAGACCCAGTACTTC
CDR3aa: CASTGVQETQYF

v_gene: TRBV11-2
abundance: NA
j_gene: TRBJ1-1
d_gene: NA
CDR3nt: TGTGCCAGCAGCTTAGTGGCTGCTGCTGAAGCTTTCTTT
CDR3aa: CASSLVAAAEAFF

v_gene: TRBV10-3
abundance: NA
j_gene: TRBJ2-7
d_gene: TRBD2
CDR3nt: TGTGCCATCAGTGAGTCTAGCGGGAGTGGTTTCTACGAGCAGTACTTC
CDR3aa: CAISESSGSGFYEQYF

v_gene: TRBV9
abundance: NA
j_gene: TRBJ2-5
d_gene: TRBD2
CDR3nt: TGTGCCAGCAGCGTAGGGGAGGCTAGCGGGAGGGCCGAAAAGACCCAGTACTTC
CDR3aa: CASSVGEASGRAEKTQYF

v_gene: TRBV7-6
abundance: once
j_gene: TRBJ2-6
d_gene: TRBD1
CDR3nt: TGTGCCAGCAGCCCGCCGATTTGGACAGGTTTGAGCTCTGGGGCCAACGTCCTGACTTTC
CDR3aa: CASSPPIWTGLSSGANVLTF

v_gene: TRBV30
abundance: NA
j_gene: TRBJ2-2
d_gene: NA
CDR3nt: TGTGCCTGGAGCGCCCCCCGGACAGCGAACACCGGGGAGCTGTTTTTT
CDR3aa: CAWSAPRTANTGELFF

v_gene: TRBV28
abundance: NA
j_gene: TRBJ2-7
d_gene: NA
CDR3nt: TGTGCCAGCACAGCCGGGACATCACAATACGAGCAGTACTTC
CDR3aa: CASTAGTSQYEQYF

v_gene: TRBV27
abundance: NA
j_gene: TRBJ2-1
d_gene: NA
CDR3nt: TGTGCCAGCAGTTTACGAGCGTACGACTACAATGAGCAGTTCTTC
CDR3aa: CASSLRAYDYNEQFF

v_gene: TRBV19
abundance: NA
j_gene: TRBJ2-3
d_gene: TRBD2
CDR3nt: TGTGCCAGTAGTTCTCTGACTAGCGGGACCGCGGCAGATACGCAGTATTTT
CDR3aa: CASSSLTSGTAADTQYF

v_gene: TRBV2
abundance: NA
j_gene: TRBJ2-7
d_gene: NA
CDR3nt: TGTGCCAGCAGTGAACACCCGCTAGCCTACGAGCAGTACTTC
CDR3aa: CASSEHPLAYEQYF

v_gene: TRBV10-3
abundance: NA
j_gene: TRBJ2-7
d_gene: TRBD2
CDR3nt: TGTGCCATCAGTGAGTTAGGGACTAGCGGGTTGGCGGAGCAGTACTTC
CDR3aa: CAISELGTSGLAEQYF

v_gene: TRBV7-2
abundance: NA
j_gene: TRBJ2-1
d_gene: TRBD2
CDR3nt: TGTGCCAGCAGCCGTCCCCGACTAGCGGGCAGCTACAATGAGCAGTTCTTC
CDR3aa: CASSRPRLAGSYNEQFF

v_gene: TRBV27
abundance: NA
j_gene: TRBJ2-5
d_gene: NA
CDR3nt: TGTGCCATCTCCCGGGCCTCAGGGGAGACCCAGTACTTC
CDR3aa: CAISRASGETQYF

v_gene: TRBV4-3
abundance: NA
j_gene: TRBJ2-7
d_gene: TRBD1
CDR3nt: TGCGCCAGCAGCCAAGATCCTCACAGGGGGCGCGAGCAGTACTTC
CDR3aa: CASSQDPHRGREQYF

v_gene: TRBV29-1
abundance: few
j_gene: TRBJ2-7
d_gene: NA
CDR3nt: TGCAGCGTTGAGACCGGACAGCCCTACGAGCAGTACTTC
CDR3aa: CSVETGQPYEQYF

v_gene: TRBV27
abundance: NA
j_gene: TRBJ1-1
d_gene: TRBD1
CDR3nt: TGTGCCAGCAGTTTATCGGCGACAGGGCTGCCTGAAGCTTTCTTT
CDR3aa: CASSLSATGLPEAFF

v_gene: TRBV14
abundance: NA
j_gene: TRBJ2-3
d_gene: TRBD2
CDR3nt: TGTGCCAGCAGCCAACTAGCGGGAGGGAGCACAGATACGCAGTATTTT
CDR3aa: CASSQLAGGSTDTQYF

v_gene: TRBV6-6
abundance: NA
j_gene: TRBJ2-7
d_gene: NA
CDR3nt: TGTGCCAGCCGATCGGGGGTGGTCTACGAGCAGTACTTC
CDR3aa: CASRSGVVYEQYF

v_gene: TRBV29-1
abundance: NA
j_gene: TRBJ2-7
d_gene: TRBD2
CDR3nt: TGCAGCGTTCCTAAACCCGGGACTAGCGGGAGTCGAGAGCAGTACTTC
CDR3aa: CSVPKPGTSGSREQYF

v_gene: TRBV11-2
abundance: NA
j_gene: TRBJ1-3
d_gene: TRBD1
CDR3nt: TGTGCCAGCAGCCGCGGACAGGGTCCTGGAAACACCATATATTTT
CDR3aa: CASSRGQGPGNTIYF

v_gene: TRBV7-8
abundance: NA
j_gene: TRBJ2-1
d_gene: TRBD2
CDR3nt: TGTGCCAGCAGCTTACTCCCTAGCGGGGACAATGAGCAGTTCTTC
CDR3aa: CASSLLPSGDNEQFF

v_gene: TRBV5-5
abundance: NA
j_gene: TRBJ1-2
d_gene: TRBD1
CDR3nt: TGTGCCAGCAGCCCATGGGGACAGGTATCTAACTATGGCTACACCTTC
CDR3aa: CASSPWGQVSNYGYTF

v_gene: TRBV2
abundance: NA
j_gene: TRBJ2-2
d_gene: TRBD1
CDR3nt: TGTGCCAGCGGGACAGGGAACACCGGGGAGCTGTTTTTT
CDR3aa: CASGTGNTGELFF

v_gene: TRBV7-8
abundance: NA
j_gene: TRBJ2-1
d_gene: TRBD2
CDR3nt: TGTGCCAGCAGCTTAGTGGCGGGAGGGCGCAATGAGCAGTTCTTC
CDR3aa: CASSLVAGGRNEQFF

v_gene: TRBV5-4
abundance: NA
j_gene: TRBJ2-5
d_gene: NA
CDR3nt: TGTGCCAGCAGCGGATCCAGGGGGGAAGAGACCCAGTACTTC
CDR3aa: CASSGSRGEETQYF

v_gene: TRBV7-6
abundance: few
j_gene: TRBJ2-1
d_gene: NA
CDR3nt: TGTGCCAGCAGCGCTACTCTCGGTGAGCAGTTCTTC
CDR3aa: CASSATLGEQFF